Listed below are T cell receptor beta chains from one sample, sequenced in a study of OX40 agonist ivuxolimab in advanced cancers. TCRdb's table, derived via immunoSEQ multiplex PCR, lists solely in-frame clones and lacks some. The sample holds under 85,000 clones, over 70% seen once. Sequenced material: CD4+ or CD8+ T cells sorted from blood, taken in a trial of the OX40 agonist ivuxolimab. These receptors were obtained from an adult with an advanced solid tumor such as melanoma, head and neck, liver or kidney cancer. Both conserved end residues are part of each CDR3. Expanded clones are given a class, and other clones once, few, many or no size at all.

j_call clone_size v_call cdr3_aa
TRBJ1-6 NA TRBV27 CASSRDASRNNSPLHF
TRBJ2-1 NA TRBV25-1 CASRDRAYNEQFF
TRBJ2-5 NA TRBV15 CATSRSPGYQETQYF
TRBJ2-3 once TRBV7-9 CASSLGTQGGTDTQYF
TRBJ2-6 NA TRBV5-1 CASSLRGAGANVLTF
TRBJ1-1 NA TRBV2 CASRLTGESTEAFF
TRBJ2-2 NA TRBV6-1 CASSERVGNTGELFF
TRBJ2-5 NA TRBV9 CASSVGGIGQETQYF
TRBJ1-2 NA TRBV7-2 CASSWGNRAEGYTF
TRBJ1-2 few TRBV5-1 CASSLAGGGGYTF
TRBJ2-7 NA TRBV30 CAWRLSYEQYF
TRBJ1-5 NA TRBV29-1 CSAVVGADQPQHF
TRBJ2-7 NA TRBV6-5 CASSNGWVTSYEQYF
TRBJ1-1 NA TRBV10-2 CASSDRQGATEAFF
TRBJ2-7 NA TRBV7-2 CASSLDSTEQYF
TRBJ2-7 NA TRBV27 CASSDPGTRSEQYF
TRBJ1-2 NA TRBV18 CASSPGVRTHGYTF
TRBJ2-1 NA TRBV29-1 CSVDPETGTRGEQFF
TRBJ1-1 NA TRBV27 CASSLIATGVTEAFF
TRBJ1-2 few TRBV6-6 CASVTGPGYGYTF
TRBJ2-1 NA TRBV19 CASSVLAGGANEQFF
TRBJ2-2 NA TRBV7-9 CASSLDRTGSTGELFF
TRBJ2-1 NA TRBV27 CASTLGSGRGNEQFF
TRBJ2-7 NA TRBV30 CAWSVQGGEQYF
TRBJ2-5 NA TRBV11-2 CASSPSPDETQYF
TRBJ2-3 NA TRBV5-1 CASRATAVGMDTQYF
TRBJ2-1 NA TRBV9 CASSVFNEQFF
TRBJ2-7 NA TRBV27 CASSFRLAGPYEQYF
TRBJ2-3 once TRBV4-3 CASSQGASGSTDTQYF
TRBJ1-3 NA TRBV7-2 CASSLATSSGNTIYF
TRBJ2-7 NA TRBV7-2 CASSPRRTWEQYF
TRBJ2-5 NA TRBV11-2 CASSLDPGPQETQYF
TRBJ2-5 NA TRBV5-1 CASSFTGEIWETQYF
TRBJ2-1 NA TRBV27 CASSYASTYNEQFF
TRBJ1-1 NA TRBV5-1 CASSLGDRANTEAFF
TRBJ1-4 NA TRBV28 CASSTSDRDWFGKLFF
TRBJ2-5 NA TRBV2 CASSEKGINQETQYF
TRBJ2-1 NA TRBV25-1 CASSVQGARVEQFF
TRBJ1-2 few TRBV6-5 CASWTGRPRGYTF
TRBJ1-2 NA TRBV4-1 CASSQEMWTGTYGYTF
TRBJ2-7 NA TRBV7-2 CASSLFPLAGYEQYF
TRBJ1-2 NA TRBV4-1 CASSRLPSPGQGIGYTF
TRBJ1-6 NA TRBV11-2 CASSRIGISPLHF
TRBJ2-7 NA TRBV10-2 CASRYRGGDEQYF
TRBJ2-7 NA TRBV28 CASSGPRGGSDEQYF
TRBJ2-2 NA TRBV4-1 CASSHVIGRPNTGELFF
TRBJ2-6 NA TRBV5-1 CASSLTPDSSGANVLTF
TRBJ1-1 NA TRBV5-1 CASSLEGGALNTEAFF
TRBJ2-5 NA TRBV11-2 CASSLWGSTTVQETQYF